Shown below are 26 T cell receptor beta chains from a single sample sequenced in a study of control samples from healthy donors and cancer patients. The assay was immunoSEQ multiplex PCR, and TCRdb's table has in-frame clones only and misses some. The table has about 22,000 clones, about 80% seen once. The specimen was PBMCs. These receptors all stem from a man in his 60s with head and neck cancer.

CDR3 sequence: CASSITSREYEQYF. The CDR3 nucleotides read TGTGCCAGTAGTATTACGTCCAGGGAGTACGAGCAGTACTTC. The rearrangement joins TRBV19 to TRBJ2-7; D assignment may be TRBD1 or TRBD2 (5 bases each). Germline assignment: CDR1 LNHDA and CDR2 SQIVND (reference sequence). Trimming stripped 3 bases from V and 4 bases from J, with 13 bases between. This CDR3 region has 14 residues.

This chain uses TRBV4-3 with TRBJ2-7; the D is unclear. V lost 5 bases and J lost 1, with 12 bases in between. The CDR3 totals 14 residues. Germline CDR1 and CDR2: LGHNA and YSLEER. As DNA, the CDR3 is TGCGCCAGCAGCGAGAATACAGCTTCCTACGAGCAGTACTTC. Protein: CASSENTASYEQYF.

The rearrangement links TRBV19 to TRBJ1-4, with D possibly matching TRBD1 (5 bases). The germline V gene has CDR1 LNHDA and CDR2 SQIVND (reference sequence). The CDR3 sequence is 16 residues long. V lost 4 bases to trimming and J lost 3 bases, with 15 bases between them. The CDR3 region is CASSRGDGSANEKLFF. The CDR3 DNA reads TGTGCCAGTAGTAGGGGGGACGGGTCGGCTAATGAAAAACTGTTTTTT.

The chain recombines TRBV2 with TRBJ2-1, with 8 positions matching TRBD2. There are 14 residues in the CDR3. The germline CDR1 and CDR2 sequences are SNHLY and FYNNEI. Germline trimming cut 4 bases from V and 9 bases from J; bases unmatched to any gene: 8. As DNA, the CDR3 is TGTGCCAGCAGTGTCGGGAGGGCCGCCAGTGAGCAGTTCTTC. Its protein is CASSVGRAASEQFF.

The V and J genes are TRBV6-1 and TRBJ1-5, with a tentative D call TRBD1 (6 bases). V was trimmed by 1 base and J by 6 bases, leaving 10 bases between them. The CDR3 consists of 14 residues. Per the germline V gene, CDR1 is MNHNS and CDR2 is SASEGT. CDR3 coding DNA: TGTGCCAGCAGTGAAGGGGAGGGGGGTCAGCCCCAGCATTTT. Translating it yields CASSEGEGGQPQHF.

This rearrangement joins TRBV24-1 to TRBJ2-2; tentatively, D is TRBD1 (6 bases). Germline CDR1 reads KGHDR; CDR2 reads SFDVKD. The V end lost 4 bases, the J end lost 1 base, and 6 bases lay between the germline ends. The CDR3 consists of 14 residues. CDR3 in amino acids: CATSEQGNTGELFF. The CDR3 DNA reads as TGTGCCACCAGTGAACAGGGGAACACCGGGGAGCTGTTTTTT.

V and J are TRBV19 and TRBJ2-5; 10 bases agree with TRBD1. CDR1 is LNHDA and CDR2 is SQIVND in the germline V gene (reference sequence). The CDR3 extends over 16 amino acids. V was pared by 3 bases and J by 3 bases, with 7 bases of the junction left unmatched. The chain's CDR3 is CASSIEATGGEETQYF. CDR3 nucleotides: TGTGCCAGTAGTATCGAAGCGACAGGGGGCGAAGAGACCCAGTACTTC.

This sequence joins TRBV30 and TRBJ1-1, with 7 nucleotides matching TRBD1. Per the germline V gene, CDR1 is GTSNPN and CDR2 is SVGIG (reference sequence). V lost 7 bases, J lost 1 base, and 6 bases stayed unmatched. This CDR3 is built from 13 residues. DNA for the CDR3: TGTGCCTCCGCGACAGGGAGGAACACTGAAGCTTTCTTT. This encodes CASATGRNTEAFF.

CDR3 loop: CASGPPRGLNTEAFF. The DNA for the CDR3 is TGTGCTAGTGGTCCCCCGAGAGGGTTGAACACTGAAGCTTTCTTT. The chain recombines TRBV12-5 with TRBJ1-1; D unclear. Germline V lookup: CDR1 LGHNT, CDR2 FRNRAP. This CDR3 has 15 amino acids. Trimming took off 5 bases at V and 0 bases at J, with 13 bases between the two ends. Filled out from reference TRBV12-5 and TRBJ1-1, the complete variable domain reads DARVTQTPRHKVTEMGQEVTMRCQPILGHNTVFWYRQTMMQGLELLAYFRNRAPLDDSGMPKDRFSAEMPDATLATLKIQPSEPRDSAVYFCASGPPRGLNTEAFFGQGTRLTVV.

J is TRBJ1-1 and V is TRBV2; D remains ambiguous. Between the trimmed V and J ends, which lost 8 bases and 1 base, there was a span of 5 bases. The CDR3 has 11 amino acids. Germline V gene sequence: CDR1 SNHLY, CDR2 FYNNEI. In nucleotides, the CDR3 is TGTGCCAGCTGGGGGAACACTGAAGCTTTCTTT. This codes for CASWGNTEAFF.

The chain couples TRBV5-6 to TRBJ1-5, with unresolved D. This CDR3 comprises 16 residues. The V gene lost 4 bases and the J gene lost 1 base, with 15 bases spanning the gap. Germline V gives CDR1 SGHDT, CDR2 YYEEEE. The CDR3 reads CASSPSRVASNQPQHF. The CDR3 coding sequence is TGTGCCAGCAGCCCGAGCCGGGTAGCCAGCAATCAGCCCCAGCATTTT.

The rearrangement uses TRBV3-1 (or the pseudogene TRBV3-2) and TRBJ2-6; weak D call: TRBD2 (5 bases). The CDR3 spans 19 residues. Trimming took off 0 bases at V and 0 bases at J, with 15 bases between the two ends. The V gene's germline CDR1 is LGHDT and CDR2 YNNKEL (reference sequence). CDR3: CASSQEGRGRDSGANVLTF. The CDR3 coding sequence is TGTGCCAGCAGCCAAGAGGGGAGAGGCAGAGACTCTGGGGCCAACGTCCTGACTTTC.

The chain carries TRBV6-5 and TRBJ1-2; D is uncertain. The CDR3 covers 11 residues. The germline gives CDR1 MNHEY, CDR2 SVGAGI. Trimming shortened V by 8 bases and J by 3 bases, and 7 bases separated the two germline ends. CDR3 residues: CASEKDYGYTF. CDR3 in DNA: TGTGCCAGCGAAAAGGACTATGGCTACACCTTC.

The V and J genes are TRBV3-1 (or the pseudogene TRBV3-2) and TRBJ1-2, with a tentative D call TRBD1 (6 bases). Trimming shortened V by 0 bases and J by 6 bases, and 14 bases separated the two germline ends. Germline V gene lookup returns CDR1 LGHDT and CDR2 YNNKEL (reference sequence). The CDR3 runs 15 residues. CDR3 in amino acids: CASSQEQGGGHGYTF. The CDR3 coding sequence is TGTGCCAGCAGCCAAGAACAGGGAGGAGGTCATGGCTACACCTTC.

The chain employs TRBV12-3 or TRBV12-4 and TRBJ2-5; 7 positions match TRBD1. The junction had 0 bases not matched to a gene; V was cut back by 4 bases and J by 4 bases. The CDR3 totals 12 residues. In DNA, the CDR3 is TGTGCCAGCAGTTACAGGGGAGAGACCCAGTACTTC. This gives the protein CASSYRGETQYF.

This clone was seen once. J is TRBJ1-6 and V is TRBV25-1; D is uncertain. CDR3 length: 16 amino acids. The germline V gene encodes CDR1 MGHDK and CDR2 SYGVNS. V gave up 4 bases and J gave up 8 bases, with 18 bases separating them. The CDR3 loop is CASSGRRAEGDSPLHF. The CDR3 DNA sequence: TGTGCCAGCAGTGGTAGAAGGGCGGAAGGAGATTCACCCCTCCACTTT.

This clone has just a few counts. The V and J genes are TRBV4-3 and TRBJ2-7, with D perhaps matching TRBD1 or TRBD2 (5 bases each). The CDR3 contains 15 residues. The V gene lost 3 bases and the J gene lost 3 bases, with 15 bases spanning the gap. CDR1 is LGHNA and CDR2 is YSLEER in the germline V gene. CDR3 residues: CASSHLKGSDYEQYF. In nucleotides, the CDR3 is TGCGCCAGCAGCCATTTGAAGGGGAGTGACTACGAGCAGTACTTC.

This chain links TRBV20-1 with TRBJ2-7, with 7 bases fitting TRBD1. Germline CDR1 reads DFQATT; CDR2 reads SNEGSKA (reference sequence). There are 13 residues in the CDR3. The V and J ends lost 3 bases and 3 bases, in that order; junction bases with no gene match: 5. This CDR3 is CSASKDRSYEQYF. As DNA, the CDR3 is TGCAGTGCTAGTAAGGACAGGAGCTACGAGCAGTACTTC.

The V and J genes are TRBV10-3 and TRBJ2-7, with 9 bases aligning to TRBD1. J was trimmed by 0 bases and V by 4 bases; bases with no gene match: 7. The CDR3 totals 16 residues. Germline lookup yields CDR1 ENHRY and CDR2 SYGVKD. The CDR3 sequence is CAISGAGTGPSYEQYF. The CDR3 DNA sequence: TGTGCCATCAGTGGAGCCGGGACAGGGCCCTCCTACGAGCAGTACTTC.

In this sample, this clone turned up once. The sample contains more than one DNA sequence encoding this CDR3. CDR3 coding DNA: TGTGCCAGCAGCCAAGCCTCCGAGCAGTACTTC. Protein: CASSQASEQYF. The gene calls are TRBV3-1 (or the pseudogene TRBV3-2) and TRBJ2-7; D remains ambiguous. The CDR3 is 11 residues long. CDR1 LGHDT and CDR2 YNNKEL come from the germline V gene (reference sequence). V lost 1 base and J lost 6, with 4 bases in between.

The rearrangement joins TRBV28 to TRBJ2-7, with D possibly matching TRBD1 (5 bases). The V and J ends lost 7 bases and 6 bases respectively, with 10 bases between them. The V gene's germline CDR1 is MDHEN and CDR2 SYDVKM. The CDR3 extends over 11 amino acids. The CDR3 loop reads CASNQGGEQYF. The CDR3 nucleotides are TGTGCCAGCAACCAGGGTGGCGAGCAGTACTTC.

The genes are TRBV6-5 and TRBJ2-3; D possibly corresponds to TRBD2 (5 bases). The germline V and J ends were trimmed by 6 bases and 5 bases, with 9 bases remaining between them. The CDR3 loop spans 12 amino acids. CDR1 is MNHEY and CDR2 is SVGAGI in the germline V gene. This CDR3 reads CASSNAGDTQYF. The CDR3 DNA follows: TGTGCCAGCAGCAACGCGGGAGATACGCAGTATTTT.

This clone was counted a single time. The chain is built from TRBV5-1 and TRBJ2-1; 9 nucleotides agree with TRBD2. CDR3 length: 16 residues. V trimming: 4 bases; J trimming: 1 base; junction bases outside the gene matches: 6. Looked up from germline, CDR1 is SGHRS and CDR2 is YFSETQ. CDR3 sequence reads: CASSLRLADSYNEQFF. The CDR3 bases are TGCGCCAGCAGCCTACGACTAGCGGATTCCTACAATGAGCAGTTCTTC.

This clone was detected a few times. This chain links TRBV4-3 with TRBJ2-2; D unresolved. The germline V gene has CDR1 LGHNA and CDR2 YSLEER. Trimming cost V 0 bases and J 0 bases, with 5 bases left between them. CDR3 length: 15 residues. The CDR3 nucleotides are TGCGCCAGCAGCCAAGACTTCTCGAACACCGGGGAGCTGTTTTTT. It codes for CASSQDFSNTGELFF.

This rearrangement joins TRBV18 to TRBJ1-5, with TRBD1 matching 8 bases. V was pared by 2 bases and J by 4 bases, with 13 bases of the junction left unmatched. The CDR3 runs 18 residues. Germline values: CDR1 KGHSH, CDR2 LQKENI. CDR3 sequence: CASSPGSLETGVNQPQHF. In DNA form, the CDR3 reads TGTGCCAGCTCACCAGGGAGTCTCGAGACAGGGGTAAATCAGCCCCAGCATTTT.

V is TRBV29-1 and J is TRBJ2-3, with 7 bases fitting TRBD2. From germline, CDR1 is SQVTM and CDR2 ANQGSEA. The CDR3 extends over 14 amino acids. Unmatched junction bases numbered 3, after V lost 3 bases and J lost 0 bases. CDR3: CSVETRGSTDTQYF. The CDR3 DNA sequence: TGCAGCGTTGAGACGCGGGGGAGCACAGATACGCAGTATTTT.